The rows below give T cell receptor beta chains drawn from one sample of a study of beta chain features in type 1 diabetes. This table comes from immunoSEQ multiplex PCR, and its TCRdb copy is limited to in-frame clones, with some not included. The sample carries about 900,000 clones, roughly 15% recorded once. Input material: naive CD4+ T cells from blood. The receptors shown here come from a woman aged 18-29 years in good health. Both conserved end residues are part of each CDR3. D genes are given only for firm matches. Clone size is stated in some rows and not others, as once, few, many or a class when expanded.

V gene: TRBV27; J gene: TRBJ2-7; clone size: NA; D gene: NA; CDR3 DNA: TGTGCCAGCAGTCCAGACCGGGGGATGGCCTACGAGCAGTACTTC; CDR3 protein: CASSPDRGMAYEQYF
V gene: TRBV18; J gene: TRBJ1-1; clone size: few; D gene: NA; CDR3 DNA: TGTGCCAGCTCACCAATCTCTCAGGCCTCTACCAACACTGAAGCTTTCTTT; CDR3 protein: CASSPISQASTNTEAFF
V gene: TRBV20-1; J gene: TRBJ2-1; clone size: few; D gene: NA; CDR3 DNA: TGCAGTGCTAGCAGGCTGGCAGAGCAGTTCTTC; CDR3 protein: CSASRLAEQFF
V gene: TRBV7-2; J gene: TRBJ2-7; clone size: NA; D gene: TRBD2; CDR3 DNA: TGTGCCAGCAGCCTACTAGCGGGCCTAACCTACGAGCAGTACTTC; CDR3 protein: CASSLLAGLTYEQYF
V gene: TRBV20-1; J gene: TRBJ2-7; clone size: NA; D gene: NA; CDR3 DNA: TGCAGTGCTAGGGGACCCTACGAGCAGTACTTC; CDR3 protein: CSARGPYEQYF
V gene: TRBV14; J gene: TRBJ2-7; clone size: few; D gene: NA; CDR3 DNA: TGTGCCAGCAGCCAAGCTGGGCAGGGGTGGTACGAGCAGTACTTC; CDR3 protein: CASSQAGQGWYEQYF
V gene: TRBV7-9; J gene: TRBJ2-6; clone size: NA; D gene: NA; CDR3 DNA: TGTGCCAGCAGCCGTAAAGGCTGGATCGGGGCCAACGTCCTGACTTTC; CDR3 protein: CASSRKGWIGANVLTF
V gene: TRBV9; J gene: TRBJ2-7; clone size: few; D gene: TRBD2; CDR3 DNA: TGTGCCAGCAGCGAGACTAGCGGGAGCTACGAGCAGTACTTC; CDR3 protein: CASSETSGSYEQYF
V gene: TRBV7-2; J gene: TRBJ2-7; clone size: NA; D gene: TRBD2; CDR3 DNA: TGTGCCAGCAGCCTGGGACTAGCTCTTGAGCAGTACTTC; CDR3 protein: CASSLGLALEQYF
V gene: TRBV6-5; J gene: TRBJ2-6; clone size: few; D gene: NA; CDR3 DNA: TGTGCCAGCAGGGCCCCTAGGGCCAACGTCCTGACTTTC; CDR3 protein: CASRAPRANVLTF
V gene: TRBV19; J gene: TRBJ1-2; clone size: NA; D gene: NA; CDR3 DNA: TGTGCCAGTAGCTACAGGCCCTATGGCTACACCTTC; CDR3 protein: CASSYRPYGYTF
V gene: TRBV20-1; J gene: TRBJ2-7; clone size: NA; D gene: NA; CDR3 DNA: TGCAGTGCTAGGAGGGGCCACGAGCAGTACTTC; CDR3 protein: CSARRGHEQYF
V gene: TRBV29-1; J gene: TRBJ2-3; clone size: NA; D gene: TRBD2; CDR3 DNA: TGCAGCGGTCTGGCGGGAGGGGGGGGTACGCAGTATTTT; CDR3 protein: CSGLAGGGGTQYF
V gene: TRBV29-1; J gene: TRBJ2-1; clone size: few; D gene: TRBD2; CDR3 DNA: TGCAGCGTGAGGTCTGGACTAGCGGAAAAATACAATGAGCAGTTCTTC; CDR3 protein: CSVRSGLAEKYNEQFF
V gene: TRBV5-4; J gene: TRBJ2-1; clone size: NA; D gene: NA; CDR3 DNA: TGTGCCAGCAGCTTATTTAAGTCAAGCGATGAGCAGTTCTTC; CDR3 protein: CASSLFKSSDEQFF
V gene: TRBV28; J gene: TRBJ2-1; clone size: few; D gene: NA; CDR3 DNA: TGTGCCAGCAGTTTATGGGACAGCAACTACAATGAGCAGTTCTTC; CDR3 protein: CASSLWDSNYNEQFF
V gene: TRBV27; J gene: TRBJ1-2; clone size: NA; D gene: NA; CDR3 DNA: TGTGCCAGCAGTACCTCTAACTATGGCTACACCTTC; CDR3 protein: CASSTSNYGYTF
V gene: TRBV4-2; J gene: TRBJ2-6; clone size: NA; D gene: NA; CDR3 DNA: TGTGCCAGCAGCCAAGTTAGGTGGCAACGACAGAGCACCTCTGGGGCCAACGTCCTGACTTTC; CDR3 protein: CASSQVRWQRQSTSGANVLTF
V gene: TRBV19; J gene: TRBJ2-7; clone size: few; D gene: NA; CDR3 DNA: TGTGCCAGTAGTTCACCTCTCCACGAGCAGTACTTC; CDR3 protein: CASSSPLHEQYF
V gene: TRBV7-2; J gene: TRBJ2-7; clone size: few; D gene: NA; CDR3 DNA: TGTGCCAGCAGCTTCGAGGCGTTGCCTAACGAGCAGTACTTC; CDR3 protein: CASSFEALPNEQYF
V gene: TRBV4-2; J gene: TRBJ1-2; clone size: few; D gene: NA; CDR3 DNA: TGTGCCAGCAGCTTGATTAAAGATGGCTACACCTTC; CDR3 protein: CASSLIKDGYTF
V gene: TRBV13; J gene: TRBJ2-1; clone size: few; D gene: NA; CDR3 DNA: TGTGCCAGCAGCTTATTCCCCCCCTCCTACAATGAGCAGTTCTTC; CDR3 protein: CASSLFPPSYNEQFF
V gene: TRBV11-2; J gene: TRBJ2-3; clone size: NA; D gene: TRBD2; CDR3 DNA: TGTGCCAGCAGCTTAGGGTGGACTAGCGGGAGCACAGATACGCAGTATTTT; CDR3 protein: CASSLGWTSGSTDTQYF
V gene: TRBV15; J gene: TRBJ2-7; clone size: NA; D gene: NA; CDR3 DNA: TGTGCCACCAGCAGAGACAAGAAGCCACCGGGCGAGCAGTACTTC; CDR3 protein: CATSRDKKPPGEQYF
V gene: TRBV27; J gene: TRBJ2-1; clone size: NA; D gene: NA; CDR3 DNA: TGTGCCAGCAGTTTATCGGGCGTTTACAATGAGCAGTTCTTC; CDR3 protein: CASSLSGVYNEQFF
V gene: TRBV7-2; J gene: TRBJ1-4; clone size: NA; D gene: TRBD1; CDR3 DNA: TGTGCCAGCAGCCGGGACAGGGGAGGTGAAAAACTGTTTTTT; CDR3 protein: CASSRDRGGEKLFF
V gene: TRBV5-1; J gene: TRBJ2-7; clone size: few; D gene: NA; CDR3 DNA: TGCGCCAGCAGCTTGGTTGCTGGGACTCATTACGAGCAGTACTTC; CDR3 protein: CASSLVAGTHYEQYF
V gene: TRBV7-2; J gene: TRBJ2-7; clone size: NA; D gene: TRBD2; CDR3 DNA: TGTGCCAGCAGCCCACTAGCGGTCTACGAGCAGTACTTC; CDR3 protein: CASSPLAVYEQYF
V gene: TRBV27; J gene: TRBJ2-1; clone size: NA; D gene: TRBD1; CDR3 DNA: TGTGCCAGCAGGCAAGATCCGGGACAGGTGTACAATGAGCAGTTCTTC; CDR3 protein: CASRQDPGQVYNEQFF
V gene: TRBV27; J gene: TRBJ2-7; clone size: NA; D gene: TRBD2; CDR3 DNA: TGTGCCAGCAGTTTAACCGGGACTAGCGAGTACGAGCAGTACTTC; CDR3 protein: CASSLTGTSEYEQYF
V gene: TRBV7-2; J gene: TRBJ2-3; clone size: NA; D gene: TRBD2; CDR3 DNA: TGTGCCAGCAGCAGCCGGCCTAGTATGGCGGGGGGGACAGATACGCAGTATTTT; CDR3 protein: CASSSRPSMAGGTDTQYF
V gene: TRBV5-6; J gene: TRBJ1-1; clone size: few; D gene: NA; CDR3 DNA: TGTGCCAGCAGCTTGGTTCGGGGAATAGGCACTGAAGCTTTCTTT; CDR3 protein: CASSLVRGIGTEAFF
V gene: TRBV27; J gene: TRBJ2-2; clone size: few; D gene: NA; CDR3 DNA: TGTGCCAGCAGTTTTGCCGGTGTCGGGGAGCTGTTTTTT; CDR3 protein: CASSFAGVGELFF
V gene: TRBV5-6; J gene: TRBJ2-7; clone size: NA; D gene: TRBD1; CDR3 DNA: TGTGCCAGCAGCTTGGGACAGGGGTTGTACGAGCAGTACTTC; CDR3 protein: CASSLGQGLYEQYF
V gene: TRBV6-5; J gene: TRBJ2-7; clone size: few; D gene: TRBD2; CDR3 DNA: TGTGCCAGCAGCCCCCGGACTAGCGCACTCTACGAGCAGTACTTC; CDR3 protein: CASSPRTSALYEQYF
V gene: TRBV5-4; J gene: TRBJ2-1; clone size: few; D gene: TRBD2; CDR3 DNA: TGTGCCAGCAGCTTGTCGGGAGGGCCCCACAATGAGCAGTTCTTC; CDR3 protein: CASSLSGGPHNEQFF
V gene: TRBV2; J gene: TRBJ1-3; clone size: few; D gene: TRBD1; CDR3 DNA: TGTGCCAGCAGTGAAGCGCGGACAGGGGTCACCATATATTTT; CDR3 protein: CASSEARTGVTIYF
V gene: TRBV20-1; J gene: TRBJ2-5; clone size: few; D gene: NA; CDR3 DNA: TGCAGTGCTAGTGTCTTGGAGACCCAGTACTTC; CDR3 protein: CSASVLETQYF
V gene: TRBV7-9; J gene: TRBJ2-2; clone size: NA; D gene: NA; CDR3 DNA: TGTGCCAGCAGCTTATCGATGGGGTACACCGGGGAGCTGTTTTTT; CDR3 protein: CASSLSMGYTGELFF
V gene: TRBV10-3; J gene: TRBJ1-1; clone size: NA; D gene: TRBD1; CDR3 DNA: TGTGCCATACGCTGGGACAGCAACACTGAAGCTTTCTTT; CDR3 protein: CAIRWDSNTEAFF
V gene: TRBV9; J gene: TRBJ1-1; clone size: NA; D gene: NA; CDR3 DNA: TGTGCCAGCAGCGTAGTCACCGGCATGAACACTGAAGCTTTCTTT; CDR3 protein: CASSVVTGMNTEAFF
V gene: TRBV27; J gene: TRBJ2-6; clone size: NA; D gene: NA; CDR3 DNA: TGTGCCAGCAGTTTACGGGGTTTTTCTGGGGCCAACGTCCTGACTTTC; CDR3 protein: CASSLRGFSGANVLTF
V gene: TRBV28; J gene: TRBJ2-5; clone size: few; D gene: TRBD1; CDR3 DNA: TGTGCCAGCAGCAGGGGACAGGGTAGAATGGAGACCCAGTACTTC; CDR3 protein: CASSRGQGRMETQYF
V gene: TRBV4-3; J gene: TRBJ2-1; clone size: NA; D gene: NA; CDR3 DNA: TGCGCCAGCAGCCAAGGGCACGGGGTCAATGAGCAGTTCTTC; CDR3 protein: CASSQGHGVNEQFF